The T cell receptor (beta chain) described here comes from a study of CD8+ T cells in alopecia areata. Trimming stripped 7 bases from V and 0 bases from J, with 13 bases between. Germline loops: CDR1 MNHEY, CDR2 SVGAGI. CDR3 length: 14 amino acids. After isolation, RNA underwent reverse transcription to generate cDNA as the sequencing template. Measured with immunoSEQ multiplex PCR; TCRdb has only the in-frame clones, and not every one. The sample consists of fewer than 150,000 clones, 45% to 65% of them appearing once. The TCR originated in a human donor with alopecia areata. The sequencing here drew on CD4+ T cells sorted from blood, taken at week 0. The rearrangement uses TRBV6-5 and TRBJ2-7; the D is unclear. CDR3 residues: CASKGVSDSYEQYF. The CDR3 DNA is TGTGCCAGCAAAGGCGTCAGTGACTCCTACGAGCAGTACTTC.